The following is a T cell receptor (beta chain) sequence with its context. This clonotype is large (0.1 to 1%) in terms of sample share. Per-base qualities were not stored, and no clone one base away is much larger. The CDR3 goes from the cysteine to the phenylalanine over 13 residues. Only the CDR3 part of the read is kept: 39 bases, read in frame from the first base. For CDR1 and CDR2, the germline V gene lists LGHNA and YSLEER. Between the V and J ends, shortened by 1 base and 1 base respectively, the junction contains 5 bases. After labeling with CellTrace CFSE, PBMCs were cultured for about six days in RPMI containing approximately 7.4% human serum along with peptide pools, each at about 0.98 ug/mL. Enrolled adults were healthy and seronegative for ZIKV, JEV, YFV, DENV and WNV by microneutralization screening. The samples were drawn from a phase 1 trial of an alum-adjuvanted Zika purified-inactivated virus (ZPIV) vaccine that was randomized, double-blinded and placebo-controlled. Peripheral blood mononuclear cells were isolated using a standard procedure and kept frozen in liquid nitrogen until needed.

The library was made by 5' RACE. Before sequencing, the TCRbeta libraries were pooled in amounts proportional to the number of cells sorted for each library. RNAzol RT was used to extract total RNA from the sorted cells, and cDNA was then synthesized using an oligo(dT) primer together with a template-switching oligo. The TCRbeta V-CDR3-J region was amplified by PCR between a SMARTer oligo primer and a TCRbeta constant-region primer using Kapa HiFi. Illumina adaptors and sample-specific index barcodes were added in a second PCR, with HighPrep bead cleanup and a Bioanalyzer check confirming a band of roughly 650 bp. The libraries were sequenced on an Illumina MiSeq using 2x151 bp paired-end reads. The study's processing was this. An in-house Java program demultiplexed the reads, while MiXCR assigned TCRbeta annotations and counted clonotypes. To assess repertoire overlap, Morisita-Horn indices from the R package vegan were used, along with UPGMA clustering and Circos plots of recurring clonotypes. Shannon diversity and richness were normalized to the highest possible value given the input cell numbers, yielding values from 0 to 1. CDR3beta sequences were aligned using MUSCLE, distances were calculated using SeqinR, and multidimensional scaling was plotted in R. In TCRdb, the public reads were trimmed at Q25 with fastp and aligned with MiXCR, with productive beta chains retained. Rows with one shared CDR3 protein collapse into an entry with the most common genes and DNA. Clone size and V and J calls follow TCRdb, not the original study. The sample table gives approximately 50 distinct CDR3 sequences.

This record belongs to a study of Japanese encephalitis immunity and Zika vaccine responses (dated by TCRdb to about 2021). Regarding the study in general: Each included participant got alum-adjuvanted ZPIV three times, at weeks 0, 4 and 28, with every dose being 5.0 ug. A two-dose regimen of JEV vaccine (IXIARO), with doses given 28 days apart, was administered to around twelve participants two to three months before the first ZPIV dose. Before ZPIV, twelve participants got a single dose of YFV vaccine (YF-VAX), while 10 or so participants were flavivirus-naive. Roughly six representative participants from each pre-vaccination group were selected for TCR sequencing, using samples from week 0 (after pre-vaccination and before ZPIV) and week 52. TCR repertoires were also analyzed from a few flavivirus-naive individuals at weeks 2, 6 and 52 after starting ZPIV vaccination. The stimulations used peptide pools from ZIKV structural proteins divided into flavivirus-conserved and non-conserved sets, or JEV or YFV peptides that matched the pre-vaccination. ZIKV peptides were 15-mers overlapping by 11 residues, selected for NetMHCpan/NetMHCII-predicted epitopes with affinity below 50 nM. The study examined whether earlier vaccination against Japanese encephalitis virus (JEV) or yellow fever virus (YFV) influenced CD4 T cell responses to the Zika vaccine. Study-level results and caveats: The analysis covered only a subset of trial participants who had three doses and adequate samples, rather than the whole vaccinated cohort. Because there were not enough samples, the peptide pools could not be deconvoluted, which meant the specific peptides behind the cross-reactive responses went unidentified. In JEV-pre-vaccinated donors, the repertoire richness of CD4 T cells responding to conserved ZIKV epitopes dropped significantly after ZPIV. Samples clustered by participant with no similarity between individuals, suggesting no public TCRs were detected. CD8 T cell responses of very low magnitude were detected against ZIKV peptide pools and were observed in only a few individuals. Repertoire similarity across time-points and stimulations was higher in JEV-pre-vaccinated donors than in YFV-pre-vaccinated donors, indicating more clonotypes shared between ZIKV and JEV stimulation.

The receptor was derived from an adult man who received an inactivated Zika virus vaccine. The sequence links TRBV4-3 to TRBJ2-7; 5 matching bases give a weak D call of TRBD1. Sequencing used antigen-activated CD8+ T cells from blood, cultured, obtained during a Zika inactivated vaccine study. CDR3 protein: CASSQAGSYEQYF. The nucleotide sequence is given as TGCGCCAGCAGCCAAGCAGGGTCCTACGAGCAGTACTTC.